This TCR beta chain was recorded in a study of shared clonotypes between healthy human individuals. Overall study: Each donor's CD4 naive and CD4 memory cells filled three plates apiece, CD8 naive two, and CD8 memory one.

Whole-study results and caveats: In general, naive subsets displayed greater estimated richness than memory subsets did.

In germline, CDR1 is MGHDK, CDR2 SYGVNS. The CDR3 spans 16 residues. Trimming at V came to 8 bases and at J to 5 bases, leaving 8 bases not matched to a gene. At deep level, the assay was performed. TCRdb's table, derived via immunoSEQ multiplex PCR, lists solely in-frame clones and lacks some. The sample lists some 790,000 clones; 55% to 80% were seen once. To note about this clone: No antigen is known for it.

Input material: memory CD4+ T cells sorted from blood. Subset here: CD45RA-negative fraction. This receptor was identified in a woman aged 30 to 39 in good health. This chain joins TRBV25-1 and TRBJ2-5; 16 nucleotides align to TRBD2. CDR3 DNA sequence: TGTGCCAGCGGGGGACTAGCGGGAGGGGGTTGGGAGACCCAGTACTTC. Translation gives CASGGLAGGGWETQYF.